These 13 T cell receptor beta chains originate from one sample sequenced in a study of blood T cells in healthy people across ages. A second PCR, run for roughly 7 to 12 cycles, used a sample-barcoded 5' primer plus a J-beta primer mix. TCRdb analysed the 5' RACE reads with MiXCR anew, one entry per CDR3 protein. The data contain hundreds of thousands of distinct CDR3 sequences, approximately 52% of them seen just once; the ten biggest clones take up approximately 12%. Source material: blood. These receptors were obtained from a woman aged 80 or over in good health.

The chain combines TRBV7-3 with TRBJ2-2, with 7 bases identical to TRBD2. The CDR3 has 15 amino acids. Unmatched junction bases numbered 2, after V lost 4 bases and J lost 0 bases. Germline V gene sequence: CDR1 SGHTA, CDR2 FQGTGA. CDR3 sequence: CASSWSGTNTGELFF. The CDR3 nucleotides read TGTGCCAGCAGCTGGAGCGGGACGAACACCGGGGAGCTGTTTTTT.

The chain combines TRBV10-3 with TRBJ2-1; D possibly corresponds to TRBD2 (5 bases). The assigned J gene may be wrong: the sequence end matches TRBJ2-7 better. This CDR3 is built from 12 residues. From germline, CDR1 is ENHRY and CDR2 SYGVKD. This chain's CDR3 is CAITDSYNEQYF. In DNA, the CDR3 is TGTGCCATTACGGACTCGTACAATGAGCAGTACTTC.

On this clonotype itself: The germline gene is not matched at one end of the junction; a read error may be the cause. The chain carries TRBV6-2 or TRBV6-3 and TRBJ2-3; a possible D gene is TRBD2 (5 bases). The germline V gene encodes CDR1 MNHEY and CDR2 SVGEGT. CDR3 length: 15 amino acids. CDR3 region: CASSPFGIPTDTRYF. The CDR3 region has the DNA TGTGCCAGCAGTCCCTTCGGGATCCCTACAGATACGCGGTATTTT.

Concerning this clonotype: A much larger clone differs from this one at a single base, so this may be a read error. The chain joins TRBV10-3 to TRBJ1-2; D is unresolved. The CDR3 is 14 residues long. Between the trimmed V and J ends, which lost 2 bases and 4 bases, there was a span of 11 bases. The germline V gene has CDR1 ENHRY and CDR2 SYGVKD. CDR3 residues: CAISEVALVYGYTF. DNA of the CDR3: TGTGCCATCAGTGAGGTGGCGTTGGTCTATGGCTACACCTTC.

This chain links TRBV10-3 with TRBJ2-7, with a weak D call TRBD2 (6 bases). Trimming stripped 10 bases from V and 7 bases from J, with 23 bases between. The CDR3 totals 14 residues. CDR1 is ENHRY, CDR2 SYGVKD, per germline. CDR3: CATLPIAGNNEQYF. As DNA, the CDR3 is TGTGCCACCCTCCCCATCGCGGGGAACAATGAGCAGTACTTC.

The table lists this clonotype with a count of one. The CDR3 bases are TGTGCCAGCAGCTCCACGGACGGGTACACTGAAGCTTTCTTT. It specifies CASSSTDGYTEAFF. J is TRBJ1-1 and V is TRBV11-2, with unresolved D. The V end lost 4 bases, the J end lost 3 bases, and 12 bases lay between the germline ends. The length of the CDR3 is 14 residues. The germline CDR1 and CDR2 sequences are SGHAT and FQNNGV. The full variable domain, completed using reference TRBV11-2 and TRBJ1-1, is EAGVAQSPRYKIIEKRQSVAFWCNPISGHATLYWYQQILGQGPKLLIQFQNNGVVDDSQLPKDRFSAERLKGVDSTLKIQPAKLEDSAVYLCASSSTDGYTEAFFGQGTRLTVV.

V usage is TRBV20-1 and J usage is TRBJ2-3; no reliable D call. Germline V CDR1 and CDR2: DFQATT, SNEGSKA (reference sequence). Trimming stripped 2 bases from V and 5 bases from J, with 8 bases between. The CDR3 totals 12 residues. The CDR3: CSARRPGDTQYF. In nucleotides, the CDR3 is TGCAGTGCTAGACGCCCTGGAGATACGCAGTATTTT.

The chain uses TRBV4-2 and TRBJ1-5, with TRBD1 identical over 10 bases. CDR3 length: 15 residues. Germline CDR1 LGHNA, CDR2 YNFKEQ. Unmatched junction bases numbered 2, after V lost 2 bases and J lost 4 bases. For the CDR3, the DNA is TGTGCCAGCAGCCAACCGGGACAGGGGAATCAGCCCCAGCATTTT. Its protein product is CASSQPGQGNQPQHF.

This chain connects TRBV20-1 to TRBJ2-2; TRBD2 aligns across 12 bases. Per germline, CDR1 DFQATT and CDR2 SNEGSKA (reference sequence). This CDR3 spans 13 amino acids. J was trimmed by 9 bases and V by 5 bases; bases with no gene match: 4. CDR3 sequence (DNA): TGCAGTGCTCGGACTAGCGGGATTAGGGAGCTGTTTTTT. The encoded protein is CSARTSGIRELFF.

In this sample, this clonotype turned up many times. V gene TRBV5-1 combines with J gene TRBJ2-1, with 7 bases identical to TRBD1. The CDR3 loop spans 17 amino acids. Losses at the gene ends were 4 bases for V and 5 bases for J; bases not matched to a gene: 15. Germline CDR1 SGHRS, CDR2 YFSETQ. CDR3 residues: CASSPKSTQGVHNEQFF. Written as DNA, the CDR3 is TGCGCCAGCAGCCCTAAATCGACCCAGGGGGTCCACAATGAGCAGTTCTTC.

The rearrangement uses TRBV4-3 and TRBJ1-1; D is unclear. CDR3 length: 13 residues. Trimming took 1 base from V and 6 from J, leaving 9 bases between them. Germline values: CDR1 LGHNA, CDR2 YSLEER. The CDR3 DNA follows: TGCGCCAGCAGCCAAGTTGTGGGGTCTGAAGCTTTCTTT. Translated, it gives CASSQVVGSEAFF.

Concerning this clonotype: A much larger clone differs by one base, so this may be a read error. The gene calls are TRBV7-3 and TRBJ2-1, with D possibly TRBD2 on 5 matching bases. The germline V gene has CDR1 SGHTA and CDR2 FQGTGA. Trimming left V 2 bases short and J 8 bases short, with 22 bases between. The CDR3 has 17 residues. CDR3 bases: TGTGCCAGCAGCTTATCCCCGGCTAGTCCTAGTAGCGATGAGCAGTTCTTC. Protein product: CASSLSPASPSSDEQFF.

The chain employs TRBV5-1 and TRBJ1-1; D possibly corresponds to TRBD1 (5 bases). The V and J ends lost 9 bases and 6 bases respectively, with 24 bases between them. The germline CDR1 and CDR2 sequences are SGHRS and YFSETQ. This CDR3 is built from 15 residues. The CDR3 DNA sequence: TGCGCCACGAGGGAAGGGGCTGGGACCGCTCCTGAAGCTTTCTTT. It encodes CATREGAGTAPEAFF. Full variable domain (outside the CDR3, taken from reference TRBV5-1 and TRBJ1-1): KAGVTQTPRYLIKTRGQQVTLSCSPISGHRSVSWYQQTPGQGLQFLFEYFSETQRNKGNFPGRFSGRQFSNSRSEMNVSTLELGDSALYLCATREGAGTAPEAFFGQGTRLTVV.